This T cell receptor (beta chain) was captured in a study of T cells after yellow fever vaccination. Study-level results: Most clones from primary vaccination were detected again post-booster (approximately 96% CD4, around 90% CD8). There was a possibility that FACS-sorted repertoires contained abundant clonotypes contaminating from the bulk population. The secondary response was weaker but peaked faster, day 5 versus 15.

The CDR3 totals 15 residues. The germline V gene has CDR1 MNHNS and CDR2 SASEGT. Trimming cost V 4 bases and J 3 bases; bases outside gene matches: 7. MiXCR, applied by TCRdb to the 5' RACE reads, yields one record per CDR3 protein. The sample contains almost 30,000 distinct CDR3 sequences, more than 5% of which appear only once. The table lists this clonotype with many counts. Its target is not known. The sequenced sample was CD8+ T cells sorted from PBMCs, obtained 10 days after the yellow fever booster vaccination. The rearrangement joins TRBV6-1 to TRBJ2-7, with 9 bases that match TRBD2. The receptor was derived from a man aged 25 to 40 who received the YFV17D yellow fever vaccine. CDR3 residues: CASSASRRGGYEQYF. The CDR3 nucleotides are TGTGCCAGCAGTGCCTCCCGGCGGGGGGGCTACGAGCAGTACTTC.